This entry lists 12 T cell receptor beta chains sequenced from one sample in a study of T-cell reconstitution after alpha-beta-depleted transplantation in children. During its preparation, the TCRbeta library received unique molecular identifiers. Using its own MiXCR run on the PCR reads, TCRdb lists one record per CDR3 protein. The sample lists hundreds of thousands of distinct CDR3 sequences; around 16% were seen once. Sequences were derived from PBMCs from the stem cell graft donor, sampled from the stem cell graft. The receptor source for this set is a human donor who donated a stem cell graft to a child with acute lymphoblastic leukemia.

This clonotype was recorded a few times. V and J are TRBV25-1 and TRBJ2-5; D is uncertain. The CDR3 runs 11 residues. The germline V gene encodes CDR1 MGHDK and CDR2 SYGVNS. Trimming pared 7 bases from V and 4 bases from J, leaving 7 bases between. The CDR3: CASKDGETQYF. For the CDR3, the DNA is TGTGCCAGCAAGGACGGAGAGACCCAGTACTTC.

The chain combines TRBV20-1 with TRBJ2-1; 8 nucleotides match TRBD2. Germline V gives CDR1 DFQATT, CDR2 SNEGSKA (reference sequence). V lost 3 bases to trimming and J lost 4 bases; unmatched junction nucleotides: 8. The CDR3 length is 15 residues. CDR3 in DNA: TGCAGTGCTAGTCGGGCAGCGGGGGTGTACAATGAGCAGTTCTTC. It codes for CSASRAAGVYNEQFF.

This clonotype was observed a few times. The CDR3 DNA reads TGCAGTGCTAGAGATGCCCTATATCGGTTGGATGGCGAGTTGGCGGGAGAGGCAGATACGCAGTATTTT. Translating gives CSARDALYRLDGELAGEADTQYF. The chain recombines TRBV20-1 with TRBJ2-3; the match to TRBD2 covers 7 bases. Trimming at V came to 0 bases and at J to 4 bases, leaving 31 bases not matched to a gene. The CDR3 length is 23 residues. The germline V gene encodes CDR1 DFQATT and CDR2 SNEGSKA (reference sequence).

The chain combines TRBV14 with TRBJ2-1, with TRBD2 matching over 7 bases. The CDR3 spans 16 residues. CDR1 is SGHDN and CDR2 is FVKESK in the germline V gene. V was clipped by 4 bases and J by 0 bases; unmatched bases: 6. CDR3: CASSPLSGYSYNEQFF. For the CDR3, the DNA is TGTGCCAGCAGCCCCCTTAGCGGGTACTCCTACAATGAGCAGTTCTTC.

Here the CDR3 DNA reads TGCGCCAGCAGCATATGGGGGGACGAGACAGATACGCAGTATTTT. Protein sequence: CASSIWGDETDTQYF. This rearrangement joins TRBV5-1 to TRBJ2-3, with D maybe TRBD2 (6 bases). The germline V and J ends were trimmed by 4 bases and 3 bases, with 15 bases remaining between them. Per the germline V gene, CDR1 is SGHRS and CDR2 is YFSETQ. This CDR3 has 15 amino acids.

The chain couples TRBV5-1 to TRBJ1-3; possible D gene TRBD1, 6 bases. The germline V gene has CDR1 SGHRS and CDR2 YFSETQ. The V gene lost 4 bases and the J gene lost 2 bases, with 16 bases spanning the gap. There are 16 residues in the CDR3. The CDR3 DNA sequence: TGCGCCAGCAGCGACCACGACAGGATACCTGGAAACACCATATATTTT. Amino acid sequence: CASSDHDRIPGNTIYF.

The chain has TRBV27 and TRBJ1-6; TRBD1 might be the D (5 bases). Germline V lookup: CDR1 MNHEY, CDR2 SMNVEV (reference sequence). V was shortened by 6 bases and J by 10 bases, with 13 bases between the two germline ends. This CDR3 is built from 13 residues. The CDR3 reads CASRPTGLSPLHF. In nucleotides, the CDR3 is TGTGCCAGCAGGCCCACGGGGCTATCACCCCTCCACTTT.

The V and J genes are TRBV14 and TRBJ2-1; 9 bases are a match to TRBD2. The length of the CDR3 is 16 residues. Germline CDR1 reads SGHDN; CDR2 reads FVKESK. The V gene end was trimmed by 5 bases and the J gene end by 9 bases; junction bases not matched to a gene: 14. The CDR3 protein is CASSSSGKIVLGEQFF. The CDR3 coding sequence is TGTGCCAGCAGCTCTAGCGGGAAAATAGTGTTAGGTGAGCAGTTCTTC.

CDR3: CASSLNRPNYGYTF. CDR3 nucleotides: TGTGCCAGCAGTTTAAACAGGCCTAACTATGGCTACACCTTC. The V and J genes are TRBV12-3 or TRBV12-4 and TRBJ1-2, with D perhaps TRBD1 (5 bases). The CDR3 totals 14 residues. Trimming shortened V by 2 bases and J by 0 bases, and 7 bases separated the two germline ends.

V gene TRBV4-1 combines with J gene TRBJ2-5; TRBD2 matches at 14 bases. Germline loops: CDR1 MGHRA, CDR2 YSYEKL. Trimming at V came to 3 bases and at J to 7 bases, leaving 10 bases not matched to a gene. The CDR3 loop spans 17 amino acids. CDR3: CASSHTGTSGSGGTQYF. CDR3 bases: TGCGCCAGCAGCCACACCGGGACTAGCGGGAGCGGCGGGACCCAGTACTTC.

This clonotype occurred a few times. The chain joins TRBV20-1 to TRBJ2-1, with 11 bases identical to TRBD2. Germline loops: CDR1 DFQATT, CDR2 SNEGSKA (reference sequence). V lost 5 bases and J lost 6; bases outside the gene matches: 3. The CDR3 runs to 13 residues. As DNA, the CDR3 is TGCAGTGCTGCCGGGACTAGCGGCAATGAGCAGTTCTTC. Residues: CSAAGTSGNEQFF.

This clonotype was detected only a few times. This chain uses TRBV28 with TRBJ1-4, with D maybe TRBD1 (6 bases). V lost 6 bases to trimming and J lost 8 bases, with 22 bases between them. The CDR3 has 16 residues. Germline CDR1 is MDHEN and CDR2 is SYDVKM. CDR3 in amino acids: CASSPIGQFGSEKLFF. The CDR3 DNA reads as TGTGCCAGCAGCCCTATCGGACAGTTTGGTAGCGAAAAACTGTTTTTT.